This paragraph reports one T cell receptor (beta chain). The CDR3 is made up of 16 amino acids. Trimming shortened V by 3 bases and J by 1 base, and 16 bases separated the two germline ends. From germline, CDR1 is SQVTM and CDR2 ANQGSEA. Sequenced by immunoSEQ multiplex PCR; TCRdb stores in-frame clones only, minus some. The data contain roughly 100,000 clones, roughly 95% of them singletons. The entry originates in a study of technical replicates of blood from a few donors. The chain couples TRBV29-1 to TRBJ2-1; the D gene is possibly TRBD2 (6 bases). This TCR derives from a human donor in good health. The sample consisted of T cells isolated from PBMCs. DNA for the CDR3: TGCAGCGTTGAGGGGACCAGCGGGCTTTCCTACAATGAGCAGTTCTTC. Translation: CSVEGTSGLSYNEQFF.